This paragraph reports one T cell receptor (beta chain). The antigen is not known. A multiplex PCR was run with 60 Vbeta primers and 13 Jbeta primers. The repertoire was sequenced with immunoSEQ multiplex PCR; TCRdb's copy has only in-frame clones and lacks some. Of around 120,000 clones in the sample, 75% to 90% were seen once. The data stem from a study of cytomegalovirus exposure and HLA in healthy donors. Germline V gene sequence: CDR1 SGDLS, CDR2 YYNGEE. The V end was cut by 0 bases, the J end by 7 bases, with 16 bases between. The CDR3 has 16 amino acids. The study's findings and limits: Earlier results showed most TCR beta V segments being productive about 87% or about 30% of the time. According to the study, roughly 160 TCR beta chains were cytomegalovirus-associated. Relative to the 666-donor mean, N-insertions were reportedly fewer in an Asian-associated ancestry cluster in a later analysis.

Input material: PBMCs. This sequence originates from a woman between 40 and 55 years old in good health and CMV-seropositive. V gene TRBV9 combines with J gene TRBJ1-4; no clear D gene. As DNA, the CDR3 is TGTGCCAGCAGCGTAGGTCACTCCGCTGGGAGTGAAAAACTGTTTTTT. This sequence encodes CASSVGHSAGSEKLFF.